Each of the 30 T cell receptor beta chains below was sequenced from the same sample in a study of cytomegalovirus exposure and HLA in healthy donors. PCR amplification relied on 60 Vbeta primers (plus 13 Jbeta primers). Data came from immunoSEQ multiplex PCR; TCRdb stores just in-frame clones and leaves some out. There are 69,000 or so clones in the sample; roughly 68% occur only once, and 11% lies in the top ten. What was sequenced was PBMCs. These receptors came from a woman aged 55-70 years in good health and CMV-seropositive.

By share, this clone ranks as medium-sized (0.01 to 0.1%). This rearrangement joins TRBV5-1 to TRBJ2-7; 8 bases align to TRBD1. The CDR3 sequence is 16 residues long. With 0 bases clipped from V and 2 bases from J, the junction kept 7 bases outside the gene matches. Germline CDR1 and CDR2: SGHRS and YFSETQ. CDR3 sequence (DNA): TGCGCCAGCAGCTTGGATGGACAGGGCCTCGCCTACGAGCAGTACTTC. It specifies CASSLDGQGLAYEQYF.

The V gene is TRBV7-9, the J gene TRBJ1-4; 8 bases line up with TRBD1. The CDR3 consists of 17 residues. J was trimmed by 7 bases and V by 4 bases; bases with no gene match: 14. Germline V gives CDR1 SEHNR, CDR2 FQNEAQ (reference sequence). The CDR3 bases are TGTGCCAGCAGCTCCCGAACAGGGGGACCCTTTCTTGAAAAACTGTTTTTT. Translating gives CASSSRTGGPFLEKLFF.

The J gene is TRBJ1-1, the V gene TRBV27, with a possible D match to TRBD1 (5 bases). CDR3 length: 14 residues. Germline lookup yields CDR1 MNHEY and CDR2 SMNVEV (reference sequence). Trimming cost V 3 bases and J 1 base, with 9 bases left between them. CDR3 coding DNA: TGTGCCAGCAGTTTGGCAGGGTCGAACACTGAAGCTTTCTTT. Its protein is CASSLAGSNTEAFF.

The rearrangement uses TRBV6-1 and TRBJ1-2; the match to TRBD1 covers 9 bases. CDR3 length: 14 amino acids. V lost 10 bases and J lost 0; bases outside the gene matches: 6. CDR1 and CDR2 from the germline V gene are MNHNS and SASEGT. CDR3 residues: CATKDRGANYGYTF. As DNA, the CDR3 is TGTGCCACCAAAGACAGGGGGGCTAACTATGGCTACACCTTC.

This clone was picked up one time. The chain is built from TRBV6-4 and TRBJ2-1; 12 bases align to TRBD1. Trimming at V came to 4 bases and at J to 8 bases, leaving 6 bases not matched to a gene. Germline V gene data show CDR1 as MRHNA and CDR2 as SNTAGT. The CDR3 totals 15 residues. CDR3 protein: CASSVGTGGWDEQFF. CDR3 in DNA: TGTGCCAGCAGTGTCGGGACAGGGGGCTGGGATGAGCAGTTCTTC.

This sequence joins TRBV6-1 and TRBJ2-4, with D perhaps TRBD2 (5 bases). The CDR3 is 16 residues long. Trimming took off 1 base at V and 0 bases at J, with 10 bases between the two ends. The V gene's germline CDR1 is MNHNS and CDR2 SASEGT. The CDR3 sequence is CASSEVGIKAKNIQYF. In DNA, the CDR3 is TGTGCCAGCAGTGAAGTCGGGATAAAAGCCAAAAACATTCAGTACTTC.

This chain joins TRBV15 and TRBJ1-4; TRBD1 matches 7 bases. Germline V gene data show CDR1 as LNHNV and CDR2 as YYDKDF (reference sequence). V lost 4 bases and J lost 8; bases outside the gene matches: 10. There are 15 residues in the CDR3. The CDR3 coding sequence is TGTGCCACCAGCATGAACACAGGGGAGTGGGAAAAACTGTTTTTT. It is translated as CATSMNTGEWEKLFF.

V gene TRBV11-2 combines with J gene TRBJ2-5; D not certain. Deletions cut 5 bases from V and 2 bases from J, with 15 bases between. CDR1 and CDR2 from the germline V gene are SGHAT and FQNNGV. There are 15 residues in the CDR3. The CDR3, as DNA: TGTGCCAGCAGCCCTCCTCGCCACGGTCAAGAGACCCAGTACTTC. It specifies CASSPPRHGQETQYF.

The V and J genes are TRBV7-9 and TRBJ2-5, with 8 bases that match TRBD2. Germline lookup yields CDR1 SEHNR and CDR2 FQNEAQ (reference sequence). The CDR3 is 16 amino acids. J was trimmed by 3 bases and V by 1 base; bases with no gene match: 7. CDR3 protein: CASSLGSSGPEETQYF. The CDR3 DNA reads as TGTGCCAGCAGCTTAGGGTCTAGCGGGCCTGAAGAGACCCAGTACTTC. Full variable domain (remainder filled in from reference TRBV7-9 and TRBJ2-5): DTGVSQNPRHKITKRGQNVTFRCDPISEHNRLYWYRQTLGQGPEFLTYFQNEAQLEKSRLLSDRFSAERPKGSFSTLEIQRTEQGDSAMYLCASSLGSSGPEETQYFGPGTRLLVL.

The chain employs TRBV4-1 and TRBJ2-3; D call uncertain. Germline CDR1 reads MGHRA; CDR2 reads YSYEKL. The V gene lost 4 bases and the J gene lost 11 bases, with 13 bases spanning the gap. The CDR3 runs 12 residues. Written as DNA, the CDR3 is TGCGCCAGCAGCCGGCAAGGCGGTGAGCAGTATTTT. It yields the protein CASSRQGGEQYF.

The chain has TRBV6-1 and TRBJ1-2; TRBD1 is a possible D gene (6 bases). V gave up 8 bases and J gave up 7 bases, with 20 bases separating them. Germline CDR1 and CDR2: MNHNS and SASEGT. The CDR3 sequence is 14 residues long. The CDR3 sequence is CASRRTGIRAGYTF. The CDR3, as DNA: TGTGCCAGCCGTAGAACAGGGATTCGGGCTGGCTACACCTTC.

V gene TRBV19 combines with J gene TRBJ2-7; the D is unclear. This CDR3 has 12 residues. CDR1 is LNHDA and CDR2 is SQIVND in the germline V gene (reference sequence). Trimming left V 3 bases short and J 6 bases short, with 9 bases between. The CDR3 nucleotides read TGTGCCAGTAGTATCGAGACACGCGAGCAGTACTTC. Protein: CASSIETREQYF. The full variable domain, completed using reference TRBV19 and TRBJ2-7, is DGGITQSPKYLFRKEGQNVTLSCEQNLNHDAMYWYRQDPGQGLRLIYYSQIVNDFQKGDIAEGYSVSREKKESFPLTVTSAQKNPTAFYLCASSIETREQYFGPGTRLTVT.

In its sample, this clone was seen a few times. The chain combines TRBV6-1 with TRBJ1-4; TRBD1 aligns across 7 bases. V lost 7 bases to trimming and J lost 7 bases; unmatched junction nucleotides: 6. Germline values: CDR1 MNHNS, CDR2 SASEGT. The CDR3 is 13 amino acids. The CDR3 nucleotides are TGTGCCAGCACCCGGGACAGAATTGAAAAACTGTTTTTT. It codes for CASTRDRIEKLFF.

This clone was seen more than once but under ten times. V usage is TRBV30 and J usage is TRBJ1-1; unclear D gene. V was clipped by 4 bases and J by 2 bases, with 5 bases between them. Germline V gene sequence: CDR1 GTSNPN, CDR2 SVGIG (reference sequence). CDR3 length equals 11 residues. CDR3 DNA: TGTGCCTGGATAATAAACACTGAAGCTTTCTTT. This translates into CAWIINTEAFF.

The genes are TRBV5-4 and TRBJ2-3, with D uncertain. This CDR3 region has 12 residues. Trimming shortened V by 2 bases and J by 2 bases, and 3 bases separated the two germline ends. From germline, CDR1 is SGHNT and CDR2 YYREEE (reference sequence). CDR3 coding DNA: TGTGCCAGCAGCTTCCACACAGATACGCAGTATTTT. Its protein is CASSFHTDTQYF.

The table lists this clone with a count of one. For the CDR3, the DNA is TGTGCCAGCAGCCCGATCGGGATTCAATCGGGTGGCTACACCTTC. Translating it yields CASSPIGIQSGGYTF. The chain uses TRBV5-4 and TRBJ1-2; D gene unclear. Trimming pared 4 bases from V and 7 bases from J, leaving 20 bases between. The germline V gene encodes CDR1 SGHNT and CDR2 YYREEE (reference sequence). This CDR3 has 15 amino acids.

The table lists this clone with a count of one. The V gene is TRBV29-1, the J gene TRBJ1-1; TRBD1 might be the D (6 bases). V lost 7 bases, J lost 6 bases, and 15 bases lay in between. Germline CDR1 reads SQVTM; CDR2 reads ANQGSEA. The CDR3 spans 12 residues. The chain's CDR3 is CSANRVSAEAFF. CDR3 sequence (DNA): TGCAGCGCCAACAGGGTAAGCGCTGAAGCTTTCTTT.

The chain joins TRBV5-1 to TRBJ2-1, with a possible D match to TRBD1 (6 bases). V was trimmed by 4 bases and J by 3 bases, leaving 11 bases between them. CDR3 length: 14 amino acids. In germline, CDR1 is SGHRS, CDR2 YFSETQ. In DNA, the CDR3 is TGCGCCAGCAGCGTATCAGGGGACTACAATGAGCAGTTCTTC. Translation: CASSVSGDYNEQFF.

The chain links TRBV2 to TRBJ2-5; D unresolved. Germline V gene data show CDR1 as SNHLY and CDR2 as FYNNEI. The CDR3 is made up of 13 amino acids. V gave up 0 bases and J gave up 4 bases, with 6 bases separating them. The DNA of the CDR3 is TGTGCCAGCAGTGAAGCAAGAGGAGAGACCCAGTACTTC. Encoded protein: CASSEARGETQYF.

The genes are TRBV7-8 and TRBJ1-5; D call uncertain. CDR1 and CDR2 from the germline V gene are SGHVS and FQNEAQ. This CDR3 is built from 15 residues. Trimming left V 5 bases short and J 1 base short, with 12 bases between. Here the CDR3 DNA reads TGTGCCAGCAGCGCAGGCGTATCAAGCAATCAGCCCCAGCATTTT. Its translation is CASSAGVSSNQPQHF.

The chain recombines TRBV5-1 with TRBJ1-5; 8 bases are a match to TRBD1. V shed 3 bases and J 1 base; nucleotides not matched to a gene: 6. Germline V CDR1 and CDR2: SGHRS, YFSETQ. The CDR3 spans 16 residues. In DNA form, the CDR3 reads TGCGCCAGCAGCTCCTCCCCAGGGGGCAGCAATCAGCCCCAGCATTTT. Translation gives CASSSSPGGSNQPQHF. The complete variable domain, with remaining parts taken from reference TRBV5-1 and TRBJ1-5, reads KAGVTQTPRYLIKTRGQQVTLSCSPISGHRSVSWYQQTPGQGLQFLFEYFSETQRNKGNFPGRFSGRQFSNSRSEMNVSTLELGDSALYLCASSSSPGGSNQPQHFGDGTRLSIL.

In this sample, this clone turned up once. The CDR3 sequence is CASSQDSGQETQYF. The DNA of the CDR3 is TGTGCCAGCAGCCAAGATAGCGGGCAAGAGACCCAGTACTTC. The J gene is TRBJ2-5, the V gene TRBV4-2, with 7 nucleotides matching TRBD2. Per germline, CDR1 LGHNA and CDR2 YNFKEQ. The V gene end was trimmed by 0 bases and the J gene end by 2 bases; junction bases not matched to a gene: 0. CDR3 length: 14 amino acids.

The chain uses TRBV19 and TRBJ1-2; 7 bases map to TRBD1. The CDR3 runs to 14 residues. Germline V gives CDR1 LNHDA, CDR2 SQIVND (reference sequence). V was clipped by 7 bases and J by 4 bases; unmatched bases: 9. The CDR3 protein is CASTLGTVIYGYTF. DNA of the CDR3: TGTGCCAGTACCCTGGGGACAGTAATCTATGGCTACACCTTC.

V is TRBV13 and J is TRBJ2-3, with 7 bases aligning to TRBD2. Trimming took 4 bases from V and 2 from J; bases not matched to a gene: 6. CDR1 and CDR2 (germline): PRHDT, FYEKMQ (reference sequence). The CDR3 is 15 residues long. CDR3 bases: TGTGCCAGCAGCTCCGTCCTAGCGGTCACAGATACGCAGTATTTT. Translation: CASSSVLAVTDTQYF.

This chain connects TRBV11-2 to TRBJ2-7; 7 bases are shared with TRBD2. Germline V gives CDR1 SGHAT, CDR2 FQNNGV. This CDR3 is built from 15 residues. The J segment lost 4 bases and the V segment lost 1 base, leaving 7 bases of the junction unmatched. CDR3 region: CASSLGAGVYYEQYF. Here the CDR3 DNA reads TGTGCCAGCAGCTTAGGGGCGGGAGTTTATTACGAGCAGTACTTC.

The chain couples TRBV6-1 to TRBJ1-2; no firm D call. This CDR3 is built from 14 residues. Trimming pared 3 bases from V and 2 bases from J, leaving 10 bases between. Germline assignment: CDR1 MNHNS and CDR2 SASEGT. Here the CDR3 DNA reads TGTGCCAGCAGTGAGACTACAAGAAACTATGGCTACACCTTC. It yields the protein CASSETTRNYGYTF.

This sequence joins TRBV7-3 and TRBJ2-7, with 9 bases that match TRBD2. The germline V gene has CDR1 SGHTA and CDR2 FQGTGA. The CDR3 length is 16 residues. V gave up 5 bases and J gave up 5 bases; unmatched junction bases: 13. The CDR3 here is CASSPRGGGGAHEQYF. In DNA, the CDR3 is TGTGCCAGCAGCCCCCGGGGTGGCGGGGGGGCTCACGAGCAGTACTTC.

The chain carries TRBV6-5 and TRBJ1-2, with 8 bases that match TRBD1. Per germline, CDR1 MNHEY and CDR2 SVGAGI. The CDR3 totals 14 residues. Trimming took 5 bases from V and 8 from J; bases not matched to a gene: 10. The CDR3 sequence is CASSPGGRGQGYTF. In DNA form, the CDR3 reads TGTGCCAGCAGTCCCGGGGGCAGGGGGCAGGGCTACACCTTC.

This clone was counted only a few times. The CDR3, as DNA: TGTGCCAGCAGTAGGGGGGGGAATCAGCCCCAGCATTTT. Translated: CASSRGGNQPQHF. V is TRBV27 and J is TRBJ1-5; D might be TRBD1 (6 bases). This CDR3 is built from 13 residues. Germline values: CDR1 MNHEY, CDR2 SMNVEV (reference sequence). Deletions cut 5 bases from V and 4 bases from J, with 9 bases between.

CDR3 nucleotide sequence: TGTGCCAGCAGTGAAATCCACTCTGGAAACACCATATATTTT. Its translation is CASSEIHSGNTIYF. The rearrangement joins TRBV2 to TRBJ1-3; D is unresolved. V was shortened by 2 bases and J by 0 bases, with 5 bases between the two germline ends. The germline V gene has CDR1 SNHLY and CDR2 FYNNEI. This CDR3 comprises 14 residues.